This T cell receptor (beta chain) was sequenced during a study of CD8+ T cells in alopecia areata. cDNA prepared by RNA extraction and subsequent reverse transcription served as the template for sequencing. Only in-frame clones appear in the TCRdb table, and some are missing; sequencing was by immunoSEQ multiplex PCR. The sample holds about 150,000 clones; about nine tenths are singletons and the top ten take roughly 16%. The CDR3 has 16 residues. Germline V gene sequence: CDR1 MNHNS, CDR2 SASEGT. The V gene lost 0 bases and the J gene lost 1 base, with 11 bases spanning the gap. The investigators collected lesional scalp punch biopsies and peripheral blood from alopecia areata patients.

The material was CD8+ T cells sorted from blood, obtained at week 0. The source of this sequence is a human donor with alopecia areata. This chain uses TRBV6-1 with TRBJ2-3; D not certain. As DNA, the CDR3 is TGTGCCAGCAGTGAAGCGTTTAGGGTCGGCACAGATACGCAGTATTTT. This codes for CASSEAFRVGTDTQYF.